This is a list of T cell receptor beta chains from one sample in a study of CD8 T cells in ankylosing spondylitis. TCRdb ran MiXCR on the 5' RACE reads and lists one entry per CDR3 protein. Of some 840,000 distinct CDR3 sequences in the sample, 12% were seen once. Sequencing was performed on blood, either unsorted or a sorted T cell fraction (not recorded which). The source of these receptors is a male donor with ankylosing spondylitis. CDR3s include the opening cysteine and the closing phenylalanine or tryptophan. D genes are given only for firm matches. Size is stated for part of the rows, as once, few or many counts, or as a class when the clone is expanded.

DNA: TGTGCCATCAGCGGACAGGACACAGATACGCAGTATTTT
CDR3: CAISGQDTDTQYF
size: many
J: TRBJ2-3
V: TRBV10-3
D: TRBD1

DNA: TGTGCCAGCAGCCTCGGGCCCCGGAGGGGCTACACCTTC
CDR3: CASSLGPRRGYTF
size: few
J: TRBJ1-2
V: TRBV7-2
D: -

DNA: TGCAGTGCTAGTTTGGACAGGACCCTCAAGCAGTACTTC
CDR3: CSASLDRTLKQYF
size: once
J: TRBJ2-7
V: TRBV20-1
D: TRBD1

DNA: TGTGCCAGCTCACCCGACAGGGGGTATGGCGCTTTCTTT
CDR3: CASSPDRGYGAFF
size: few
J: TRBJ1-1
V: TRBV18
D: TRBD1

DNA: TGTGCCAGCAGCTTTTTACAGGGGAAAGCTTTCTTT
CDR3: CASSFLQGKAFF
size: many
J: TRBJ1-1
V: TRBV28
D: TRBD1

DNA: TGTGCCAGCAGCCAAGGGTGGCCCGGACTAGCGGTCTACAATGAGCAGTTCTTC
CDR3: CASSQGWPGLAVYNEQFF
size: -
J: TRBJ2-1
V: TRBV3-1
D: TRBD2

DNA: TGCAGTGCTAGAGGGACACTAAGGGATCAGCCCCAGCATTTT
CDR3: CSARGTLRDQPQHF
size: few
J: TRBJ1-5
V: TRBV20-1
D: -

DNA: TGTGCCAGCAGCCTTCCCGGGACCGGAGGAAAACTGTTTTTT
CDR3: CASSLPGTGGKLFF
size: few
J: TRBJ1-4
V: TRBV12-3/TRBV12-4
D: -

DNA: TGTGCCAGCAGCTTGTCCCTCTCCGCGGAAAAACTGTTTTTT
CDR3: CASSLSLSAEKLFF
size: -
J: TRBJ1-4
V: TRBV7-2
D: -

DNA: TGCAGCGTTGAAGCCCACAGGGGAGAGCCCCAGCATTTT
CDR3: CSVEAHRGEPQHF
size: few
J: TRBJ1-5
V: TRBV29-1
D: TRBD1

DNA: TGCGCCAGCAGTGAGGTGGGAGCGGGAGGGCAAAATGAGCAGTTCTTC
CDR3: CASSEVGAGGQNEQFF
size: -
J: TRBJ2-1
V: TRBV10-1
D: TRBD2

DNA: TGCGCCAGCAGCTTTGACGAGAACACTGAAGCTTTCTTT
CDR3: CASSFDENTEAFF
size: many
J: TRBJ1-1
V: TRBV5-1
D: -

DNA: TGTGCCAGCAGTTTAGGGGGGACAAGGGCAGATACGCAGTATTTT
CDR3: CASSLGGTRADTQYF
size: many
J: TRBJ2-3
V: TRBV7-3
D: -

DNA: TGTGCCAGTAGTAGGAGTGGGGGAGTTTACAATGAGCAGTTCTTC
CDR3: CASSRSGGVYNEQFF
size: many
J: TRBJ2-1
V: TRBV19
D: -

DNA: TGTGCCAGCTCCCCTCCGGGACAGGGGATGGTCGGGGAAGCTTTCTTT
CDR3: CASSPPGQGMVGEAFF
size: -
J: TRBJ1-1
V: TRBV18
D: TRBD1

DNA: TGTGCCAGCAGCACTGACAGGATGGGGACCAATGAGCAGTTCTTC
CDR3: CASSTDRMGTNEQFF
size: -
J: TRBJ2-1
V: TRBV7-9
D: -

DNA: TGCAGTGCTCTTGGCAGAACGAACACCGGGGAGCTGTTTTTT
CDR3: CSALGRTNTGELFF
size: once
J: TRBJ2-2
V: TRBV20-1
D: -

DNA: TGTGCCACCAGTGATTTAGGGACCTCCAACCAAGAGACCCAGTACTTC
CDR3: CATSDLGTSNQETQYF
size: few
J: TRBJ2-5
V: TRBV24-1
D: -

DNA: TGCGCCAGCAGCCCCCAACTAGCGGTGATGGGAGAGACCCAGTACTTC
CDR3: CASSPQLAVMGETQYF
size: -
J: TRBJ2-5
V: TRBV4-3
D: TRBD2

DNA: TGTGCCAGCAGAGCTCAAAGAGGGGAAAACATTCAGTACTTC
CDR3: CASRAQRGENIQYF
size: -
J: TRBJ2-4
V: TRBV27
D: -

DNA: TGTGCCAGCAGCGTAGAAGCGGGGGGGCGTAGAGGCACCGGGGAGCTGTTTTTT
CDR3: CASSVEAGGRRGTGELFF
size: few
J: TRBJ2-2
V: TRBV9
D: TRBD2

DNA: TGCAGTGCTAGGAATCACTATGGCTACACCTTC
CDR3: CSARNHYGYTF
size: few
J: TRBJ1-2
V: TRBV20-1
D: -

DNA: TGTGCCAGTAGTATACGAGGACAGGGGCTAGGTAATGAGCAGTTCTTC
CDR3: CASSIRGQGLGNEQFF
size: -
J: TRBJ2-1
V: TRBV19
D: TRBD1

DNA: TGTGCCAGCAGTTACAAGGGGCTTAATTCACCCCTCCACTTT
CDR3: CASSYKGLNSPLHF
size: -
J: TRBJ1-6
V: TRBV6-5
D: -

DNA: TGTGCCAGCAGCTTAGACGGGCGGAGGGCGCAGTATTTT
CDR3: CASSLDGRRAQYF
size: few
J: TRBJ2-3
V: TRBV7-2
D: -

DNA: TGCAGTGCTAGCCCCCGCTGGGGACTCTCCCAAGAGACCCAGTACTTC
CDR3: CSASPRWGLSQETQYF
size: many
J: TRBJ2-5
V: TRBV20-1
D: -

DNA: TGTGCCAGCGGGACAGGGGACGTCTACGAGCAGTACTTC
CDR3: CASGTGDVYEQYF
size: -
J: TRBJ2-7
V: TRBV9
D: TRBD1

DNA: TGTGCCAGCAGACCCATAGCGGGCCCGAGGATCGAGACCCAGTACTTC
CDR3: CASRPIAGPRIETQYF
size: -
J: TRBJ2-5
V: TRBV11-2
D: TRBD2

DNA: TGCAGTGCTAGAGAAGTAAGGGCCAGTGAGACCCAGTACTTC
CDR3: CSAREVRASETQYF
size: many
J: TRBJ2-5
V: TRBV20-1
D: -

DNA: TGTGCCAGCAGCTTTTTAACCTTCCCGGGGGGGCCGGATGAGCAGTTCTTC
CDR3: CASSFLTFPGGPDEQFF
size: -
J: TRBJ2-1
V: TRBV11-2
D: TRBD2

DNA: TGCGCCAGCAGAGGGGGTGGTTCGGACAATGAGCAGTTCTTC
CDR3: CASRGGGSDNEQFF
size: -
J: TRBJ2-1
V: TRBV5-1
D: -

DNA: TGTGCCAGCTCAGAGGACCCCTACGAGCAGTACTTC
CDR3: CASSEDPYEQYF
size: few
J: TRBJ2-7
V: TRBV18
D: -

DNA: TGTGCCAGCTCACCAGGCCGGACAGGGGGAGGCACTGAAGCTTTCTTT
CDR3: CASSPGRTGGGTEAFF
size: -
J: TRBJ1-1
V: TRBV18
D: TRBD1

DNA: TGTGCCATCAGTGAGACAGGGGGCTATGGCTACACCTTC
CDR3: CAISETGGYGYTF
size: -
J: TRBJ1-2
V: TRBV10-3
D: TRBD1

DNA: TGTGCCAGCAGTTACTCTCGGGGGGCTGACTACGAGCAGTACTTC
CDR3: CASSYSRGADYEQYF
size: -
J: TRBJ2-7
V: TRBV6-5
D: -

DNA: TGTGCCAGCAGCCCGGGGCTAAATAATTCACCCCTCCACTTT
CDR3: CASSPGLNNSPLHF
size: -
J: TRBJ1-6
V: TRBV5-5
D: -

DNA: TGTGCCAGCAGCTTAGTATGGAACACTGAAGCTTTCTTT
CDR3: CASSLVWNTEAFF
size: many
J: TRBJ1-1
V: TRBV7-2
D: -

DNA: TGTGCCAGCAGCCAACAGGGGTACAATGAGCAGTTCTTC
CDR3: CASSQQGYNEQFF
size: few
J: TRBJ2-1
V: TRBV7-9
D: TRBD1

DNA: TGCAGCGGAGGAGGACAGAGCACCGGGGAGCTGTTTTTT
CDR3: CSGGGQSTGELFF
size: -
J: TRBJ2-2
V: TRBV29-1
D: -

DNA: TGTGCCAGCACCCCAGAGTCCGCGGGACATCACGGCTACACCTTC
CDR3: CASTPESAGHHGYTF
size: -
J: TRBJ1-2
V: TRBV28
D: -

DNA: TGCGCCAGCAGCCGGCAGGGTTTGGACTATGGCTACACCTTC
CDR3: CASSRQGLDYGYTF
size: -
J: TRBJ1-2
V: TRBV4-1
D: -

DNA: TGCGCCAGCAGCCGACAGGATGGAGAGACCCAGTACTTC
CDR3: CASSRQDGETQYF
size: -
J: TRBJ2-5
V: TRBV4-3
D: -

DNA: TGCAGTGCTAACGGGGCAACAGGGTTCACTGAAGCTTTCTTT
CDR3: CSANGATGFTEAFF
size: -
J: TRBJ1-1
V: TRBV20-1
D: -

DNA: TGTGCCAGCAGCTCCGACATTGACTACGAGCAGTACTTC
CDR3: CASSSDIDYEQYF
size: -
J: TRBJ2-7
V: TRBV9
D: -

DNA: TGCAGTGCTAGTCAGGGCGGCCCCTCCTACAATGAGCAGTTCTTC
CDR3: CSASQGGPSYNEQFF
size: few
J: TRBJ2-1
V: TRBV20-1
D: -

DNA: TGCAGTGCTACAGGAGACACAGATACGCAGTATTTT
CDR3: CSATGDTDTQYF
size: many
J: TRBJ2-3
V: TRBV20-1
D: -

DNA: TGCAGTGCTAGTGGTGGCAGGGTCTACGAGCAGTACTTC
CDR3: CSASGGRVYEQYF
size: -
J: TRBJ2-7
V: TRBV20-1
D: -

DNA: TGCGCCAGCAGCTTGGCCCCCGGGGCTGAAGCTTTCTTT
CDR3: CASSLAPGAEAFF
size: few
J: TRBJ1-1
V: TRBV5-1
D: -